One sample yielded the 17 T cell receptor beta chains listed below, sequenced in a study of T cells in Graves' hyperthyroidism and ophthalmopathy. The investigators amplified TCR beta CDR3 regions from RNA transcripts. The HTBI primer set drove a first-round RT-PCR of the TCR CDR3. Each CDR3 protein gets one entry after TCRdb re-called the multiplex PCR reads with MiXCR. The repertoire holds under 350,000 distinct CDR3 sequences, with approximately 17% as singletons. The sample consisted of blood. These receptors came from a woman aged 60 to 75 with Graves' ophthalmopathy.

This clonotype was recorded at least ten times. The V call is TRBV7-2, the J call TRBJ1-5; 10 bases line up with TRBD1. V gave up 5 bases and J gave up 6 bases; unmatched junction bases: 10. The length of the CDR3 is 16 residues. CDR1 SGHTA and CDR2 FQGNSA come from the germline V gene. The chain's CDR3 is CASSDKTGGASQPQHF. Written as DNA, the CDR3 is TGTGCCAGCAGCGATAAGACAGGGGGCGCGAGTCAGCCCCAGCATTTT.

The J gene is TRBJ2-2, the V gene TRBV19, with D perhaps assigned TRBD1 or TRBD2 (5 bases each). From germline, CDR1 is LNHDA and CDR2 SQIVND (reference sequence). This CDR3 spans 16 amino acids. V gave up 5 bases and J gave up 5 bases, with 18 bases separating them. The CDR3 reads CASSVRPGPITGELFF. CDR3 DNA sequence: TGTGCCAGTAGTGTGAGACCGGGACCTATAACCGGGGAGCTGTTTTTT.

This clonotype was seen a few times. The chain links TRBV7-9 to TRBJ1-1; D unclear. Trimming stripped 1 base from V and 9 bases from J, with 12 bases between. CDR1 and CDR2 from the germline V gene are SEHNR and FQNEAQ (reference sequence). The length of the CDR3 is 13 residues. CDR3 bases: TGTGCCAGCAGCTTAGAAGGCGGCAGGCAAGCTTTCTTT. It encodes CASSLEGGRQAFF. The full variable domain, with the rest looked up from reference TRBV7-9 and TRBJ1-1, is DTGVSQNPRHKITKRGQNVTFRCDPISEHNRLYWYRQTLGQGPEFLTYFQNEAQLEKSRLLSDRFSAERPKGSFSTLEIQRTEQGDSAMYLCASSLEGGRQAFFGQGTRLTVV.

This clonotype appeared a few times. The chain employs TRBV27 and TRBJ2-7, with TRBD2 identical over 8 bases. After removal of 8 bases from V and 8 bases from J, the junction contained 11 bases not matched to a gene. CDR1 MNHEY and CDR2 SMNVEV come from the germline V gene (reference sequence). This CDR3 has 13 amino acids. In nucleotides, the CDR3 is TGTGCCAGCCGGCGGGGGGCCGCCCAGAAGCAGTACTTC. Translated: CASRRGAAQKQYF.

This rearrangement joins TRBV7-2 to TRBJ1-5; no definite D call. The CDR3 runs to 13 residues. Trimming removed 5 bases from V and 5 bases from J, with 10 bases in between. Germline V CDR1 and CDR2: SGHTA, FQGNSA. The CDR3 here is CASSIDQDQPQHF. Written as DNA, the CDR3 is TGTGCCAGCAGCATCGATCAGGATCAGCCCCAGCATTTT.

Ten or more counts support this clonotype. The chain joins TRBV18 to TRBJ2-5; tentatively, D is TRBD2 (5 bases). The V and J ends lost 3 bases and 11 bases respectively, with 13 bases between them. Germline lookup yields CDR1 KGHSH and CDR2 LQKENI. The CDR3 extends over 12 amino acids. The CDR3 DNA is TGTGCCAGCTCACCGCCCCGGGAAGTACAGTACTTC. Translated, it gives CASSPPREVQYF.

This clonotype was recorded many times. The rearrangement uses TRBV5-1 and TRBJ1-1; D is unresolved. CDR3 length equals 15 residues. The V gene lost 0 bases and the J gene lost 4 bases, with 13 bases spanning the gap. Germline values: CDR1 SGHRS, CDR2 YFSETQ. The CDR3 coding sequence is TGCGCCAGCAGCTTGGCGGCCGCTAGAAGCACTGAAGCTTTCTTT. Encoded protein: CASSLAAARSTEAFF.

The V call is TRBV20-1, the J call TRBJ2-1; 10 positions match TRBD2. Trimming at V came to 0 bases and at J to 3 bases, leaving 2 bases not matched to a gene. This CDR3 comprises 15 residues. Germline V CDR1 and CDR2: DFQATT, SNEGSKA (reference sequence). CDR3 loop: CSARESSGGYNEQFF. DNA for the CDR3: TGCAGTGCTAGAGAGTCTAGCGGGGGCTACAATGAGCAGTTCTTC.

The table lists this clonotype with a few counts. The genes are TRBV7-9 and TRBJ2-5; D call uncertain. The CDR3 spans 13 residues. Per the germline V gene, CDR1 is SEHNR and CDR2 is FQNEAQ (reference sequence). Trimming stripped 5 bases from V and 2 bases from J, with 9 bases between. The CDR3 DNA follows: TGTGCCAGCAGCATCCGTCAGCAAGAGACCCAGTACTTC. Its protein is CASSIRQQETQYF.

This clonotype was found many times. The chain carries TRBV6-1 and TRBJ2-7, with 9 bases lining up with TRBD1. CDR3 size: 14 residues. The ends lost 7 bases at V and 5 bases at J; junction bases unmatched: 9. Germline V lookup: CDR1 MNHNS, CDR2 SASEGT. CDR3: CASTNRGPWDEQYF. The CDR3 DNA is TGTGCCAGCACTAACAGGGGGCCTTGGGACGAGCAGTACTTC.

This clonotype was observed many times. The chain employs TRBV15 and TRBJ2-1; D remains ambiguous. The germline gives CDR1 LNHNV, CDR2 YYDKDF (reference sequence). The V and J ends lost 2 bases and 9 bases respectively, with 11 bases between them. The length of the CDR3 is 13 residues. The CDR3: CATSRRLGAEQFF. CDR3 DNA sequence: TGTGCCACCAGCAGAAGATTGGGCGCTGAGCAGTTCTTC.

This clonotype was observed a few times. This chain joins TRBV4-2 and TRBJ2-2; 7 bases agree with TRBD1. Trimming removed 0 bases from V and 6 bases from J; junction bases left unmatched: 7. CDR1 and CDR2 from the germline V gene are LGHNA and YNFKEQ. The CDR3 totals 16 residues. This CDR3 is CASSQEQARGSGELFF. CDR3 bases: TGTGCCAGCAGCCAAGAGCAGGCCAGGGGGTCCGGGGAGCTGTTTTTT.

This CDR3 is CASSLLAVSGELFF. The CDR3 DNA reads TGTGCCAGCAGCTTATTAGCCGTATCCGGGGAGCTGTTTTTT. The chain has TRBV7-8 and TRBJ2-2; no reliable D call. The CDR3 totals 14 residues. Trimming removed 2 bases at V and 6 bases at J, with 10 bases between. Germline V gene lookup returns CDR1 SGHVS and CDR2 FQNEAQ.

This clonotype was counted at least ten times. The chain links TRBV5-1 to TRBJ2-7; 10 nucleotides align to TRBD1. From germline, CDR1 is SGHRS and CDR2 YFSETQ. The CDR3 is 14 residues long. V lost 4 bases to trimming and J lost 5 bases; unmatched junction nucleotides: 6. The CDR3 DNA is TGCGCCAGCAGCACGACGACAGGGGGCGACGAGCAGTACTTC. Amino acids: CASSTTTGGDEQYF. Variable domain in full (rest from reference TRBV5-1 and TRBJ2-7): KAGVTQTPRYLIKTRGQQVTLSCSPISGHRSVSWYQQTPGQGLQFLFEYFSETQRNKGNFPGRFSGRQFSNSRSEMNVSTLELGDSALYLCASSTTTGGDEQYFGPGTRLTVT.

The rearrangement links TRBV5-1 to TRBJ2-3; TRBD1 agrees at 8 bases. The J segment lost 6 bases and the V segment lost 2 bases, leaving 14 bases of the junction unmatched. This CDR3 is built from 17 residues. Germline CDR1 and CDR2: SGHRS and YFSETQ. CDR3 DNA: TGCGCCAGCAGCTTTGGGCAGGGGGCTAACTTAGGGGATACGCAGTATTTT. Amino acids: CASSFGQGANLGDTQYF.

This clonotype showed up just a few times. This chain joins TRBV30 and TRBJ2-7; 10 bases fit TRBD1. With 3 bases clipped from V and 3 bases from J, the junction kept 8 bases outside the gene matches. CDR3 length: 15 amino acids. CDR1 is GTSNPN and CDR2 is SVGIG in the germline V gene (reference sequence). CDR3 nucleotide sequence: TGTGCCTGGAGAGCCCCCGGGACAGGGGACTACGAGCAGTACTTC. Translation: CAWRAPGTGDYEQYF.

Details on this clonotype: A read error may explain this, as a much larger clone is one base away. The genes are TRBV7-7 and TRBJ2-5; no firm D call. The CDR3 totals 15 residues. Per the germline V gene, CDR1 is SSHAT and CDR2 is FNYEAQ (reference sequence). Trimming cost V 5 bases and J 1 base, with 14 bases left between them. CDR3 DNA sequence: TGTGCCAGCAGCCACACGGAGAGCAGCCAAGAGACCCAGTACTTC. This translates into CASSHTESSQETQYF.